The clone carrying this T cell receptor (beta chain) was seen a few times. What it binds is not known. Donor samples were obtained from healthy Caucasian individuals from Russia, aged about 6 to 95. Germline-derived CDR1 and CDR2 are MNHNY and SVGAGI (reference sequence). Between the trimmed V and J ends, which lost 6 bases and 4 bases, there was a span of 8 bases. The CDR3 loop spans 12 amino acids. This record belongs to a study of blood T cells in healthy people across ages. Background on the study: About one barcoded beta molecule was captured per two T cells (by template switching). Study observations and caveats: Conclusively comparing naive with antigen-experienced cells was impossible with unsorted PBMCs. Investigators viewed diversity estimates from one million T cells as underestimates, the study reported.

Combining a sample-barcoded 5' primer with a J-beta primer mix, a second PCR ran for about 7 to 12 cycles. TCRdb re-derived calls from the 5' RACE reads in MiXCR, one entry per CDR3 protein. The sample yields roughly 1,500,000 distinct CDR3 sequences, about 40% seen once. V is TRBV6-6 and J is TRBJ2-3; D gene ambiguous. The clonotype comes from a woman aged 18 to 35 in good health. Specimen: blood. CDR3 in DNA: TGTGCCAGCAGACTCAACGCAGATACGCAGTATTTT. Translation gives CASRLNADTQYF.